A selection of T cell receptor beta chains follows, all from one sample in a study of CD8+CD57+ T cells in acquired aplastic anemia. One entry per CDR3 protein, called by TCRdb with MiXCR from the reads. This table has 150,000 or so distinct CDR3 sequences, 48% appearing once. Material for sequencing was sorted CD4+, CD8+, or CD8+CD57+ T cells (not recorded which) from PBMCs. The receptors shown here come from a human donor with aplastic anemia. CDR3s include the opening cysteine and the closing phenylalanine or tryptophan. D genes are given only for firm matches. Rows give clone size only sometimes, using once, few, many, or a class for an expanded clone.

clone_size,d_call,v_call,j_call,cdr3_aa,cdr3_nt
-,-,TRBV11-2,TRBJ2-7,CASSLNPRGGPGEQYF,TGTGCCAGCAGCTTAAACCCTAGGGGGGGGCCAGGCGAGCAGTACTTC
-,-,TRBV10-3,TRBJ1-2,CAISKDIRNYGYTF,TGTGCCATCAGTAAGGACATCAGAAACTATGGCTACACCTTC
-,-,TRBV5-1,TRBJ2-6,CASTTGADSGANVLTF,TGCGCCAGCACAACGGGGGCCGATTCTGGGGCCAACGTCCTGACTTTC
-,-,TRBV25-1,TRBJ1-6,CASSEYNSPLHF,TGTGCCAGCAGTGAATACAATTCACCCCTCCACTTT
-,-,TRBV28,TRBJ2-3,CASSLAPETDTQYF,TGTGCCAGCAGTTTAGCCCCGGAAACAGATACGCAGTATTTT
-,-,TRBV19,TRBJ1-3,CASSTLHSSGNTIYF,TGTGCCAGTAGTACCCTACATAGCTCCGGAAACACCATATATTTT
-,-,TRBV7-9,TRBJ1-2,CASIRQEDYGYTF,TGTGCCAGCATCCGACAGGAGGACTATGGCTACACCTTC
-,TRBD1,TRBV24-1,TRBJ2-5,CATSDSPGTAWGETQYF,TGTGCCACCAGTGATTCCCCAGGGACAGCTTGGGGGGAGACCCAGTACTTC
few,-,TRBV3-1,TRBJ1-3,CASSQDPNSGNTIYF,TGTGCCAGCAGCCAAGATCCCAACTCTGGAAACACCATATATTTT
many,-,TRBV12-3/TRBV12-4,TRBJ2-7,CASRDSGRPNYEQYF,TGTGCCAGCAGGGACTCTGGACGGCCGAATTACGAGCAGTACTTC
-,TRBD1,TRBV2,TRBJ1-1,CASGEDRVLNTEAFF,TGTGCCAGCGGTGAGGACAGGGTCCTGAACACTGAAGCTTTCTTT
-,-,TRBV20-1,TRBJ2-7,CSALGQLSYEQYF,TGCAGTGCCTTGGGCCAGCTATCCTACGAGCAGTACTTC
-,-,TRBV20-1,TRBJ1-1,CSARGGEGLGTEAFF,TGCAGTGCTAGGGGGGGGGAAGGGTTAGGCACTGAAGCTTTCTTT
many,-,TRBV2,TRBJ2-1,CASSEGGLPPNNEQFF,TGTGCCAGCAGTGAGGGGGGACTTCCTCCTAACAATGAGCAGTTCTTC